Sequencing of this TCR beta chain was carried out in a study of T-cell reconstitution after alpha-beta-depleted transplantation in children. Preparation of the TCRbeta library was carried out with unique molecular identifiers. TCRdb reprocessed the PCR reads with MiXCR, giving one entry per CDR3 protein. The sample has hundreds of thousands of distinct CDR3 sequences; less than 35% are singletons. The V end was cut by 2 bases, the J end by 0 bases, with 13 bases between. Per germline, CDR1 KGHDR and CDR2 SFDVKD. The CDR3 is made up of 17 amino acids. This clonotype has a handful of counts. The genes are TRBV24-1 and TRBJ2-1; the D gene is possibly TRBD2 (5 bases). The source of this sequence is a human donor who donated a stem cell graft to a child with aplastic anemia. This specimen was PBMCs from the stem cell graft donor, taken from the stem cell graft. The CDR3: CATSDSLRGDSYNEQFF. The CDR3 bases are TGTGCCACCAGTGATTCTCTCCGGGGAGACTCCTACAATGAGCAGTTCTTC.